The 5 T cell receptor beta chains presented below share a single source sample, sequenced in a study of T cells after yellow fever vaccination. TCRdb fed the 5' RACE reads into MiXCR, producing one record per CDR3 protein. The table lists around 350,000 distinct CDR3 sequences, 6.2% of them singletons. Sequencing was performed on PBMCs, taken 5 days after the yellow fever booster vaccination. These TCRs come from a man aged 30-40 years who received the YFV17D yellow fever vaccine.

There are many counts of this clonotype. CDR3 loop: CASSSPSRGGTEAFF. The CDR3 DNA follows: TGTGCCAGCAGTTCCCCCTCCAGGGGCGGCACTGAAGCTTTCTTT. This sequence joins TRBV28 and TRBJ1-1; D is perhaps TRBD1 (6 bases). The V end was cut by 4 bases, the J end by 4 bases, with 16 bases between. The germline V gene encodes CDR1 MDHEN and CDR2 SYDVKM. The CDR3 has 15 residues.

In its sample, this clonotype was seen a few times. The rearrangement joins TRBV7-2 to TRBJ2-2; 8 bases fit TRBD1. From germline, CDR1 is SGHTA and CDR2 FQGNSA. The CDR3 loop spans 17 amino acids. Trimming cost V 0 bases and J 6 bases; bases outside gene matches: 9. Here the CDR3 DNA reads TGTGCCAGCAGCTTAGCGGAAAGGACAGGGTCGGCCGGGGAGCTGTTTTTT. Protein sequence: CASSLAERTGSAGELFF. Filled out from reference TRBV7-2 and TRBJ2-2, the complete variable domain reads GAGVSQSPSNKVTEKGKDVELRCDPISGHTALYWYRQSLGQGLEFLIYFQGNSAPDKSGLPSDRFSAERTGGSVSTLTIQRTQQEDSAVYLCASSLAERTGSAGELFFGEGSRLTVL.

There are many counts of this clonotype. This chain uses TRBV6-2 or TRBV6-3 with TRBJ2-7; D might be TRBD2 (6 bases). The V end was cut by 6 bases, the J end by 7 bases, with 22 bases between. Germline V gene sequence: CDR1 MNHEY, CDR2 SVGEGT. The CDR3 has 15 residues. The DNA for the CDR3 is TGTGCCAGCAGGGAGGGACGGGACGAATCGCGGGAGCAGTACTTC. This gives the protein CASREGRDESREQYF.

This clonotype was seen at least ten times. The chain links TRBV12-3 or TRBV12-4 to TRBJ2-3; TRBD2 matches 7 bases. The V and J ends lost 3 bases and 6 bases, in that order; junction bases with no gene match: 9. There are 15 residues in the CDR3. The DNA for the CDR3 is TGTGCCAGCAGTTTGGATGGGAGGGCCGGGGATACGCAGTATTTT. Translated, it gives CASSLDGRAGDTQYF.

This chain's CDR3 is CSARDGAKNIQYF. Here the CDR3 DNA reads TGCAGTGCGCGGGATGGCGCCAAAAACATTCAGTACTTC. The chain links TRBV20-1 to TRBJ2-4; D is perhaps TRBD2 (6 bases). Germline values: CDR1 DFQATT, CDR2 SNEGSKA (reference sequence). The ends were cut back, 6 bases at V and 1 base at J, with 10 bases in the middle. The CDR3 length is 13 residues.